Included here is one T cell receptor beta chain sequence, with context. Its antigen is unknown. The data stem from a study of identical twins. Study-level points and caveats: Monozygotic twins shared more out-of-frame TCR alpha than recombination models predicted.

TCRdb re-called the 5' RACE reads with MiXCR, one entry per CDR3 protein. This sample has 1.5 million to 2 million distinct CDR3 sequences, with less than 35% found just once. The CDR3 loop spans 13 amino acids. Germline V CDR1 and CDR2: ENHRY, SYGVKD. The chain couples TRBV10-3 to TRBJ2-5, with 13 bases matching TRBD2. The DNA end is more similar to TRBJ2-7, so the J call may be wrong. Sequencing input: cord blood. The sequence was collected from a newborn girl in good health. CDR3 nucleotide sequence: TGTGCCATCACCAGACTAGCGGGAGGCGAGCAGTACTTC. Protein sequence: CAITRLAGGEQYF.